This T cell receptor (beta chain) was recovered during a study of patients and donors after allogeneic stem cell transplantation. TCRdb redid the calling of the RT-PCR reads with MiXCR, one entry per CDR3 protein. The sample records roughly 960,000 distinct CDR3 sequences, roughly 18% being singletons. Looked up from germline, CDR1 is DFQATT and CDR2 is SNEGSKA (reference sequence). V was cut by 7 bases and J by 4 bases, with 16 bases left in between. The CDR3 consists of 13 residues. The chain recombines TRBV20-1 with TRBJ1-2; D might be TRBD1 (6 bases). This TCR was recovered from a human donor who was either an allogeneic HSCT recipient or a stem cell or donor lymphocyte infusion donor (not recorded which). It is not recorded whose cells these are; they may come from a transplant donor. Sequencing was performed on blood, either unsorted or a sorted T cell fraction (not recorded which). The CDR3 nucleotides read TGCAGTGTTACCATTGGACAGATCTATGGCTACACCTTC. This encodes CSVTIGQIYGYTF.